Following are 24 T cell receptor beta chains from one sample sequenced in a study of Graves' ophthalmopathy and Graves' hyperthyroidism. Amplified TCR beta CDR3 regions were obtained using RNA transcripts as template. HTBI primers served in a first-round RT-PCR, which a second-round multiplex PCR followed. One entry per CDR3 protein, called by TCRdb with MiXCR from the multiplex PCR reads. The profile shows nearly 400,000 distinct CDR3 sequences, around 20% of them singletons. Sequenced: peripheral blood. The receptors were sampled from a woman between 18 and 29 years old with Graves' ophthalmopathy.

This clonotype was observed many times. DNA of the CDR3: TGTGCCAGCAGCCTCCGACGGGATCCCACCGGGGAGCTGTTTTTT. Translation: CASSLRRDPTGELFF. The chain is built from TRBV14 and TRBJ2-2; a possible D gene is TRBD2 (5 bases). Trimming shortened V by 4 bases and J by 4 bases, and 13 bases separated the two germline ends. The germline CDR1 and CDR2 sequences are SGHDN and FVKESK. CDR3 size: 15 residues.

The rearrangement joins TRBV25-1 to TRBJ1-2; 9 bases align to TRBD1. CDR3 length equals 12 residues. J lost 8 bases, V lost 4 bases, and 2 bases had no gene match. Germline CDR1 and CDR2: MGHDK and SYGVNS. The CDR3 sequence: CASSGGTGGYTF. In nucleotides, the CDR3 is TGTGCCAGCAGTGGTGGGACAGGGGGCTACACCTTC.

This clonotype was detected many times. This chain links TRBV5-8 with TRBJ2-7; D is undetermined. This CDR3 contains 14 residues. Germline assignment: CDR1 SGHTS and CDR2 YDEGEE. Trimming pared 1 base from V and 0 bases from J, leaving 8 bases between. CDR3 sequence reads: CASSLLLSSYEQYF. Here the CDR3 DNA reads TGTGCCAGCAGCTTGTTGTTGAGCTCCTACGAGCAGTACTTC. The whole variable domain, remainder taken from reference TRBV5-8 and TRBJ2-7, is EAGVTQSPTHLIKTRGQQATLRCSPISGHTSVYWYQQALGLGLQFLLWYDEGEERNRGNFPPRFSGRQFPNYSSELNVNALELEDSALYLCASSLLLSSYEQYFGPGTRLTVT.

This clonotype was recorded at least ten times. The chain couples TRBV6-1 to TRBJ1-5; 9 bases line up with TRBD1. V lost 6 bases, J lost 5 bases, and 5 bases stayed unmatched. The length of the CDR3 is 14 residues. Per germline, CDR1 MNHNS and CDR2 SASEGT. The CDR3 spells CASRDGTGHQPQHF. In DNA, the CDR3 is TGTGCCAGCAGGGACGGGACAGGGCATCAGCCCCAGCATTTT.

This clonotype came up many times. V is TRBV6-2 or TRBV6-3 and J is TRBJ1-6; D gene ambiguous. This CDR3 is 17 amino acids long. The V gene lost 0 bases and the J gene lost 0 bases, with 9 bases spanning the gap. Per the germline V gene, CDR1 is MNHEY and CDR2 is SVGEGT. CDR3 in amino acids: CASSYSSVSSYNSPLHF. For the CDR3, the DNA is TGTGCCAGCAGTTACTCTTCGGTGAGCTCCTATAATTCACCCCTCCACTTT.

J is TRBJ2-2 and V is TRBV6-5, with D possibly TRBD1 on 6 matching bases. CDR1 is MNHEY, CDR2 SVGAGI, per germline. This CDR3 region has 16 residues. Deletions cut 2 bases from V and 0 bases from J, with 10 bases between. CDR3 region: CASSYDRPSNTGELFF. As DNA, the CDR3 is TGTGCCAGCAGTTACGACAGGCCCTCGAACACCGGGGAGCTGTTTTTT.

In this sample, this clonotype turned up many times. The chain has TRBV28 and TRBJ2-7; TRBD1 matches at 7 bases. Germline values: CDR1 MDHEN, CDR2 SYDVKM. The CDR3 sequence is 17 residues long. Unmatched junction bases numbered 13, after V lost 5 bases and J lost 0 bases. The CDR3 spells CASSPPRQGPYSYEQYF. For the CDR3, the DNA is TGTGCCAGCAGTCCCCCCCGACAGGGCCCATACTCCTACGAGCAGTACTTC.

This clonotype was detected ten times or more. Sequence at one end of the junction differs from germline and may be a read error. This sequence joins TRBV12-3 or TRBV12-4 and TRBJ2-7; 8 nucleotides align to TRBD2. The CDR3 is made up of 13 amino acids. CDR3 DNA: TGTGCCAGCAGTATAGCGGGGACCTACGAGCAGTACTTC. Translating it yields CASSIAGTYEQYF.

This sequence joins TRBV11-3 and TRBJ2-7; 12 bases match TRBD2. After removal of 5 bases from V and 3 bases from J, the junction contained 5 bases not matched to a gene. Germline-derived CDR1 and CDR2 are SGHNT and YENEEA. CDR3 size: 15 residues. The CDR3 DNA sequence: TGTGCCAGCAGCGAGACTAGCGGGGGCCACTACGAGCAGTACTTC. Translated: CASSETSGGHYEQYF.

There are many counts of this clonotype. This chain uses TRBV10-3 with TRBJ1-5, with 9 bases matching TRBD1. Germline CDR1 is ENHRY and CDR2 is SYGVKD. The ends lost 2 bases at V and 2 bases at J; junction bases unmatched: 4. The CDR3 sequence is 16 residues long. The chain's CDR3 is CAISEAQGAGNQPQHF. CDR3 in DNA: TGTGCCATCAGTGAGGCACAGGGGGCTGGCAATCAGCCCCAGCATTTT.

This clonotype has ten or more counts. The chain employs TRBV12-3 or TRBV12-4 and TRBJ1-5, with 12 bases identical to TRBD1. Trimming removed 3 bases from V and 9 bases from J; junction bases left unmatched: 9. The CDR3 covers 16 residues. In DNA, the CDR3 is TGTGCCAGCAGTTTGAACCCCGGGACAGGGGGCTGGCCCCAGCATTTT. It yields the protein CASSLNPGTGGWPQHF.

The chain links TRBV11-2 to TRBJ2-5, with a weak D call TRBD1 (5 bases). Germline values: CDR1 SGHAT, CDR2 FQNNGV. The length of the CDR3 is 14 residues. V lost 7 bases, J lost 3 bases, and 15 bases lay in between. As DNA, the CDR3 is TGTGCCAGCACCCCGGTAGGGGTGGAAGAGACCCAGTACTTC. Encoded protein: CASTPVGVEETQYF.

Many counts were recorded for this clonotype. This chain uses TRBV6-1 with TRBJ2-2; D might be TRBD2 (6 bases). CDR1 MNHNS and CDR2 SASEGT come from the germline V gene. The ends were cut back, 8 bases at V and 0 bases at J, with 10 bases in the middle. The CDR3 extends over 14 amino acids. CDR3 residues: CASRGTSNTGELFF. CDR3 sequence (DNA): TGTGCCAGCCGCGGGACGTCGAACACCGGGGAGCTGTTTTTT.

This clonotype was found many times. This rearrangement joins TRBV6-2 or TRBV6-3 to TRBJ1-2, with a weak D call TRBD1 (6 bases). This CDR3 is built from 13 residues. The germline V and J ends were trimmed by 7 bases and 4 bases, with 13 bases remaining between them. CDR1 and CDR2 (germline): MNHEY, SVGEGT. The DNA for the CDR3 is TGTGCCAGCATGCTGACAGGCCTCTATGGCTACACCTTC. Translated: CASMLTGLYGYTF.

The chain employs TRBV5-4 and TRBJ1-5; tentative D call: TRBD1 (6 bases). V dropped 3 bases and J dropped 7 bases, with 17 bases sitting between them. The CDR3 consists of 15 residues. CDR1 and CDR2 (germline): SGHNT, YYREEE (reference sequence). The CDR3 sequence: CASSSDQGSGQPQHF. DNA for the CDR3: TGTGCCAGCAGCTCAGACCAGGGGAGTGGCCAGCCCCAGCATTTT.

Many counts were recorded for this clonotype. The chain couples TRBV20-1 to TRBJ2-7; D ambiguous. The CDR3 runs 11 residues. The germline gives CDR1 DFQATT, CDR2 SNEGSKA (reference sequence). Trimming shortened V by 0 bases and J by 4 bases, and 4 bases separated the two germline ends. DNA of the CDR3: TGCAGTGCTAGAGAGGAATACGAGCAGTACTTC. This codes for CSAREEYEQYF.

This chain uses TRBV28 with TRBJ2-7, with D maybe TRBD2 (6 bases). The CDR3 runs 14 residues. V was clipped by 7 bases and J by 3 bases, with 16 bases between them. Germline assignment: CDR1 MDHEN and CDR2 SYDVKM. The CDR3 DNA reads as TGTGCCAGCACGGGTAGTAGCGGACACTACGAGCAGTACTTC. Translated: CASTGSSGHYEQYF.

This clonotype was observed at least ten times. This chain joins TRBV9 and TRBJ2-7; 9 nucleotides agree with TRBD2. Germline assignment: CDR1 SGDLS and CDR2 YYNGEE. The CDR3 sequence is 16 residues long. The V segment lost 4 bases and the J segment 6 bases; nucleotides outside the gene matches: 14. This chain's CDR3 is CASSPAGGSGRVEQYF. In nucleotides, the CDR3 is TGTGCCAGCAGCCCCGCCGGTGGTAGCGGGAGAGTCGAGCAGTACTTC.

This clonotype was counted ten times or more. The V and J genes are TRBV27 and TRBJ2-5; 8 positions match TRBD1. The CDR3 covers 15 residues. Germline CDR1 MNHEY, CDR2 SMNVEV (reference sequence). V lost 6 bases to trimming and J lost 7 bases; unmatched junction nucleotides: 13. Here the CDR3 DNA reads TGTGCCAGCAGCCGCCCCCCGCCACAGGGGGGGACCCAGTACTTC. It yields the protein CASSRPPPQGGTQYF.

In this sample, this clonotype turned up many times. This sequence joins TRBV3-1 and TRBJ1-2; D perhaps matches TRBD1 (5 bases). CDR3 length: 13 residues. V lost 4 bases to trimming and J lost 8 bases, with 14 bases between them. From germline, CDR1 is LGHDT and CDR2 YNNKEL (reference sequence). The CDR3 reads CASSPRTLVGYTF. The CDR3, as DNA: TGTGCCAGCAGCCCAAGGACATTGGTGGGCTACACCTTC.

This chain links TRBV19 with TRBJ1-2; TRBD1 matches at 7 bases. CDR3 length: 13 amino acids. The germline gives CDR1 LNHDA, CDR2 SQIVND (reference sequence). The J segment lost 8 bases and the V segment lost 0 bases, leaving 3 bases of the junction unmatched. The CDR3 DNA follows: TGTGCCAGTAGTATAGACCCGACAGGGGGCTACACCTTC. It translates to CASSIDPTGGYTF. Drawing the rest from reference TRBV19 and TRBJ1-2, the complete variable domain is DGGITQSPKYLFRKEGQNVTLSCEQNLNHDAMYWYRQDPGQGLRLIYYSQIVNDFQKGDIAEGYSVSREKKESFPLTVTSAQKNPTAFYLCASSIDPTGGYTFGSGTRLTVV.

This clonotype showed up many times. DNA for the CDR3: TGCAGCGTTGTAGTACCCCCCGCCTACGAGCAGTACTTC. Translating it yields CSVVVPPAYEQYF. V and J are TRBV29-1 and TRBJ2-7, with no clear D. This CDR3 is built from 13 residues. With 4 bases removed from V and 2 bases from J, the gap between germline ends came to 12 bases. Germline V lookup: CDR1 SQVTM, CDR2 ANQGSEA.

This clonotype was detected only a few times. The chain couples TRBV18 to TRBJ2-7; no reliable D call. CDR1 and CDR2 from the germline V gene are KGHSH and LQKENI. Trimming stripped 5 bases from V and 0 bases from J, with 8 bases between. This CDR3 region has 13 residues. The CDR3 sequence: CASSALSSYEQYF. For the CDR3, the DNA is TGTGCCAGCTCAGCCCTAAGCTCCTACGAGCAGTACTTC.

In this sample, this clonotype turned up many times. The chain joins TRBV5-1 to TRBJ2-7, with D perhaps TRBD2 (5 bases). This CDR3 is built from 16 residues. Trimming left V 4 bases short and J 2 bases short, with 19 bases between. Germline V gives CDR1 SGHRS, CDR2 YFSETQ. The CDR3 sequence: CASSPKGGGSAYEQYF. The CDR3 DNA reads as TGCGCCAGCAGCCCTAAAGGAGGCGGCAGTGCCTACGAGCAGTACTTC.